This entry lists 31 T cell receptor beta chains sequenced from one sample in a study of blood T cell repertoires in COVID-19. Sequencing was performed with immunoSEQ multiplex PCR; in TCRdb, only in-frame clones are kept and a portion is missing. The sample carries about 440,000 clones, about 91% recorded once. Sequenced sample: peripheral blood. Every receptor here comes from a woman between 50 and 59 years old with COVID-19, enrolled during active disease.

This clone appeared once. Here the CDR3 reads CASSEVQAYNEQFF. The CDR3 DNA reads as TGTGCCAGCAGTGAAGTACAGGCATACAATGAGCAGTTCTTC. The chain joins TRBV2 to TRBJ2-1; tentatively, D is TRBD1 (5 bases). The CDR3 has 14 residues. Germline V gene lookup returns CDR1 SNHLY and CDR2 FYNNEI. V was clipped by 1 base and J by 4 bases, with 8 bases between them. Based on the CDR3 plus reference TRBV2 and TRBJ2-1, the full variable domain is EPEVTQTPSHQVTQMGQEVILRCVPISNHLYFYWYRQILGQKVEFLVSFYNNEISEKSEIFDDQFSVERPDGSNFTLKIRSTKLEDSAMYFCASSEVQAYNEQFFGPGTRLTVL.

This rearrangement joins TRBV9 to TRBJ2-3, with D possibly TRBD2 on 6 matching bases. The CDR3 covers 16 residues. V dropped 3 bases and J dropped 0 bases, with 14 bases sitting between them. Germline V gene lookup returns CDR1 SGDLS and CDR2 YYNGEE. The CDR3 nucleotides read TGTGCCAGCAGCGCCGCTTCACGGGGGAGCACAGATACGCAGTATTTT. Amino acid sequence: CASSAASRGSTDTQYF.

A note on this clone: Other DNA sequences in the same sample also yield this CDR3. The chain couples TRBV5-1 to TRBJ2-1; TRBD1 matches 8 bases. Germline V CDR1 and CDR2: SGHRS, YFSETQ. The ends lost 2 bases at V and 2 bases at J; junction bases unmatched: 3. There are 15 residues in the CDR3. The CDR3 region has the DNA TGCGCCAGCAGCTTTGGACAGGGTGCCTACAATGAGCAGTTCTTC. Protein sequence: CASSFGQGAYNEQFF.

In this sample, this clone turned up once. The chain couples TRBV2 to TRBJ1-5; the match to TRBD1 covers 7 bases. The CDR3 runs 14 residues. Germline CDR1 is SNHLY and CDR2 is FYNNEI. V lost 2 bases and J lost 6; bases outside the gene matches: 4. The CDR3 sequence is CASSEISGGQPQHF. The CDR3 region has the DNA TGTGCCAGCAGTGAAATATCAGGGGGTCAGCCCCAGCATTTT. Using reference TRBV2 and TRBJ1-5 for the parts outside the CDR3, the full variable domain is EPEVTQTPSHQVTQMGQEVILRCVPISNHLYFYWYRQILGQKVEFLVSFYNNEISEKSEIFDDQFSVERPDGSNFTLKIRSTKLEDSAMYFCASSEISGGQPQHFGDGTRLSIL.

The chain couples TRBV2 to TRBJ1-3, with D possibly being TRBD1 (5 bases). This CDR3 has 15 amino acids. Trimming cost V 0 bases and J 5 bases, with 11 bases left between them. The germline V gene encodes CDR1 SNHLY and CDR2 FYNNEI. This chain's CDR3 is CASSEARDSRNTIYF. DNA of the CDR3: TGTGCCAGCAGTGAAGCGCGTGACAGTCGAAACACCATATATTTT.

This clone was observed a few times. Written as DNA, the CDR3 is TGTGCCAGTAGCCCTCACCGGGACAGGGATCAGCCCCAGCATTTT. It encodes CASSPHRDRDQPQHF. The chain employs TRBV19 and TRBJ1-5; 9 bases are a match to TRBD1. The V segment lost 6 bases and the J segment 5 bases; nucleotides outside the gene matches: 8. Per germline, CDR1 LNHDA and CDR2 SQIVND (reference sequence). The CDR3 extends over 15 amino acids.

This chain uses TRBV5-6 with TRBJ1-1; D might be TRBD1 (6 bases). The V and J ends lost 2 bases and 3 bases respectively, with 8 bases between them. This CDR3 region has 13 residues. The germline V gene has CDR1 SGHDT and CDR2 YYEEEE. In nucleotides, the CDR3 is TGTGCCAGCAGCTTTGGACAGCACACTGAAGCTTTCTTT. Translating it yields CASSFGQHTEAFF. The full variable domain, with the rest looked up from reference TRBV5-6 and TRBJ1-1, is DAGVTQSPTHLIKTRGQQVTLRCSPKSGHDTVSWYQQALGQGPQFIFQYYEEEERQRGNFPDRFSGHQFPNYSSELNVNALLLGDSALYLCASSFGQHTEAFFGQGTRLTVV.

V and J are TRBV24-1 and TRBJ2-7; the match to TRBD1 covers 7 bases. This CDR3 is 13 amino acids long. The germline V gene has CDR1 KGHDR and CDR2 SFDVKD. J was trimmed by 9 bases and V by 2 bases; bases with no gene match: 6. In DNA, the CDR3 is TGTGCCACCAGTGATTCAGGGGGAAGCGGGCAGTACTTC. Translated, it gives CATSDSGGSGQYF.

The rearrangement uses TRBV24-1 and TRBJ1-1; 8 positions match TRBD1. This CDR3 is 13 amino acids long. The V segment lost 4 bases and the J segment 4 bases; nucleotides outside the gene matches: 1. The germline V gene has CDR1 KGHDR and CDR2 SFDVKD. This CDR3 reads CATSETGGTEAFF. The CDR3 DNA reads TGTGCCACCAGTGAAACAGGGGGCACTGAAGCTTTCTTT.

This clone was seen a handful of times. The chain's CDR3 is CASSFDGHPNSPLHF. Written as DNA, the CDR3 is TGTGCCAGCAGCTTCGATGGACATCCTAATTCACCCCTCCACTTT. The V gene is TRBV11-2, the J gene TRBJ1-6, with D possibly TRBD1 on 5 matching bases. The germline CDR1 and CDR2 sequences are SGHAT and FQNNGV. V was shortened by 3 bases and J by 6 bases, with 12 bases between the two germline ends. This CDR3 is 15 amino acids long.

The chain combines TRBV20-1 with TRBJ2-7; no reliable D call. Germline-derived CDR1 and CDR2 are DFQATT and SNEGSKA (reference sequence). Trimming cost V 5 bases and J 2 bases, with 7 bases left between them. The CDR3 totals 11 residues. Here the CDR3 DNA reads TGCAGTGCTCTCTTTACCTACGAGCAGTACTTC. As protein: CSALFTYEQYF.

The chain joins TRBV2 to TRBJ2-7; 8 bases map to TRBD1. The V and J ends lost 4 bases and 0 bases, in that order; junction bases with no gene match: 5. CDR1 is SNHLY and CDR2 is FYNNEI in the germline V gene. The length of the CDR3 is 15 residues. CDR3 in amino acids: CASSGTGTASYEQYF. DNA of the CDR3: TGTGCCAGCAGTGGGACAGGGACGGCCTCCTACGAGCAGTACTTC.

J is TRBJ1-4 and V is TRBV19; D is unclear. The CDR3 totals 15 residues. From germline, CDR1 is LNHDA and CDR2 SQIVND (reference sequence). Between the trimmed V and J ends, which lost 3 bases and 0 bases, there was a span of 8 bases. CDR3 nucleotides: TGTGCCAGTAGTATGGGCCCCGCAACTAATGAAAAACTGTTTTTT. This codes for CASSMGPATNEKLFF.

The rearrangement uses TRBV10-3 and TRBJ1-2; D possibly corresponds to TRBD1 (6 bases). Germline CDR1 and CDR2: ENHRY and SYGVKD. V lost 2 bases, J lost 2 bases, and 9 bases lay in between. This CDR3 has 14 amino acids. The CDR3 reads CAISEGRGNYGYTF. The DNA of the CDR3 is TGTGCCATCAGTGAGGGGAGGGGGAACTATGGCTACACCTTC.

The DNA for the CDR3 is TGTGCCAGCACCACCCGGGACAGGGAGCAGTACTTC. Amino acids: CASTTRDREQYF. This chain joins TRBV6-5 and TRBJ2-7; 8 positions agree with TRBD1. The V and J ends lost 7 bases and 7 bases, in that order; junction bases with no gene match: 6. Germline V CDR1 and CDR2: MNHEY, SVGAGI. There are 12 residues in the CDR3.

The V and J genes are TRBV2 and TRBJ1-1; 7 bases match TRBD1. Per germline, CDR1 SNHLY and CDR2 FYNNEI. The V and J ends lost 6 bases and 7 bases, in that order; junction bases with no gene match: 2. The CDR3 covers 11 residues. The CDR3 DNA reads TGTGCCAGCAGGGGACAGAATGAAGCTTTCTTT. Translation gives CASRGQNEAFF.

The CDR3 sequence is CASSLGRRYYGYTF. Written as DNA, the CDR3 is TGTGCCAGCAGCTTAGGGAGACGCTACTATGGCTACACCTTC. J is TRBJ1-2 and V is TRBV5-6; D gene ambiguous. From germline, CDR1 is SGHDT and CDR2 YYEEEE. V lost 2 bases, J lost 3 bases, and 11 bases lay in between. This CDR3 has 14 residues.

The chain uses TRBV18 and TRBJ1-2; 7 positions agree with TRBD1. Germline CDR1 and CDR2: KGHSH and LQKENI. The CDR3 consists of 13 residues. V trimming: 5 bases; J trimming: 8 bases; junction bases outside the gene matches: 8. For the CDR3, the DNA is TGTGCCAGCTCAGGGAGCCAGGGGGACGGCTACACCTTC. Its protein product is CASSGSQGDGYTF.

The sample holds many counts of this clone. This chain joins TRBV3-1 (or the pseudogene TRBV3-2) and TRBJ1-2; D is possibly TRBD1 (6 bases). The CDR3 is 12 amino acids. V dropped 1 base and J dropped 8 bases, with 8 bases sitting between them. Per germline, CDR1 LGHDT and CDR2 YNNKEL (reference sequence). Here the CDR3 DNA reads TGTGCCAGCAGCCAAGTTACAGGGGGCTACACCTTC. Its translation: CASSQVTGGYTF.

This chain uses TRBV6-4 with TRBJ1-6; 7 positions match TRBD1. The CDR3 has 14 amino acids. Trimming removed 4 bases from V and 9 bases from J; junction bases left unmatched: 6. The V gene's germline CDR1 is MRHNA and CDR2 SNTAGT. For the CDR3, the DNA is TGTGCCAGCAGTGTTGACAGGGTGGGTTCACCCCTCCACTTT. Its protein product is CASSVDRVGSPLHF.

J is TRBJ2-7 and V is TRBV7-3; the match to TRBD1 covers 9 bases. CDR3 size: 14 residues. Germline V gives CDR1 SGHTA, CDR2 FQGTGA. V lost 4 bases and J lost 1; bases outside the gene matches: 2. CDR3 in amino acids: CASSSGTGSYEQYF. As DNA, the CDR3 is TGTGCCAGCAGCTCCGGGACAGGGTCCTACGAGCAGTACTTC.

The rearrangement uses TRBV7-9 and TRBJ1-2; possible D gene TRBD1, 6 bases. This CDR3 is 16 amino acids long. CDR1 and CDR2 (germline): SEHNR, FQNEAQ (reference sequence). Trimming stripped 3 bases from V and 3 bases from J, with 17 bases between. CDR3 sequence reads: CASSFSGREGDYGYTF. CDR3 nucleotide sequence: TGTGCCAGCAGCTTTAGTGGCAGGGAGGGGGACTATGGCTACACCTTC.

The J gene is TRBJ1-1, the V gene TRBV7-2; D uncertain. This CDR3 comprises 15 residues. Germline CDR1 and CDR2: SGHTA and FQGNSA. Trimming took off 5 bases at V and 4 bases at J, with 17 bases between the two ends. CDR3 sequence: CASSPPDKLGTEAFF. The CDR3 DNA follows: TGTGCCAGCAGCCCACCCGACAAGTTGGGCACTGAAGCTTTCTTT.

The CDR3: CATSESGTASNQPQHF. CDR3 bases: TGTGCCACCAGTGAATCGGGGACAGCTTCGAATCAGCCCCAGCATTTT. V gene TRBV24-1 combines with J gene TRBJ1-5; 7 bases map to TRBD1. Unmatched junction bases numbered 9, after V lost 4 bases and J lost 4 bases. The CDR3 runs 16 residues. Germline CDR1 is KGHDR and CDR2 is SFDVKD.

This chain links TRBV5-1 with TRBJ2-4; D might be TRBD2 (5 bases). The CDR3 is 14 amino acids. Germline CDR1 and CDR2: SGHRS and YFSETQ. Trimming removed 3 bases at V and 12 bases at J, with 19 bases between. The CDR3 sequence is CASSSEDGAPTQYF. For the CDR3, the DNA is TGCGCCAGCAGCTCGGAGGACGGAGCACCAACTCAGTACTTC. The variable domain in full, with the rest retrieved from reference TRBV5-1 and TRBJ2-4, is KAGVTQTPRYLIKTRGQQVTLSCSPISGHRSVSWYQQTPGQGLQFLFEYFSETQRNKGNFPGRFSGRQFSNSRSEMNVSTLELGDSALYLCASSSEDGAPTQYFGAGTRLSVL.

The J gene is TRBJ1-1, the V gene TRBV5-5, with TRBD1 matching 9 bases. Germline trimming cut 4 bases from V and 1 base from J; bases unmatched to any gene: 11. The CDR3 is made up of 17 amino acids. The V gene's germline CDR1 is SGHKS and CDR2 YYEKEE (reference sequence). Written as DNA, the CDR3 is TGTGCCAGCAGCCCAAGGGACAGGGTGATAGGGAACACTGAAGCTTTCTTT. Protein: CASSPRDRVIGNTEAFF.

This clone was seen only once. The chain is built from TRBV3-1 (or the pseudogene TRBV3-2) and TRBJ2-2; TRBD2 matches at 13 bases. CDR1 is LGHDT and CDR2 is YNNKEL in the germline V gene (reference sequence). This CDR3 is built from 19 residues. V was pared by 1 base and J by 1 base, with 6 bases of the junction left unmatched. CDR3 region: CASSQALGLAGQNTGELFF. The DNA of the CDR3 is TGTGCCAGCAGCCAAGCCCTGGGACTAGCGGGGCAGAACACCGGGGAGCTGTTTTTT.

This sequence joins TRBV27 and TRBJ1-2, with 9 bases aligning to TRBD1. Losses at the gene ends were 8 bases for V and 4 bases for J; bases not matched to a gene: 5. CDR1 and CDR2 (germline): MNHEY, SMNVEV (reference sequence). The CDR3 length is 13 residues. The CDR3 sequence is CASGRQGGYGYTF. CDR3 in DNA: TGTGCCAGCGGCAGACAGGGGGGCTATGGCTACACCTTC.

The J gene is TRBJ1-1, the V gene TRBV7-9; D gene unclear. V was trimmed by 6 bases and J by 10 bases, leaving 15 bases between them. CDR1 and CDR2 from the germline V gene are SEHNR and FQNEAQ (reference sequence). The CDR3 sequence is 12 residues long. The CDR3 is CASSQEGRAAFF. The DNA for the CDR3 is TGTGCCAGCAGTCAAGAGGGCCGGGCAGCTTTCTTT.

This chain connects TRBV19 to TRBJ1-4; 10 bases line up with TRBD1. Germline V gene lookup returns CDR1 LNHDA and CDR2 SQIVND (reference sequence). With 10 bases clipped from V and 5 bases from J, the junction kept 7 bases outside the gene matches. The CDR3 has 14 amino acids. The CDR3 spells CATSRTGGNEKLFF. CDR3 sequence (DNA): TGTGCCACTAGCCGGACAGGGGGGAATGAAAAACTGTTTTTT.

The J gene is TRBJ1-4, the V gene TRBV12-5, with D possibly being TRBD1 (6 bases). CDR3 length equals 19 residues. Germline CDR1 and CDR2: LGHNT and FRNRAP. V lost 1 base and J 1 base, leaving 19 bases between the germline ends. CDR3 sequence reads: CASGLGPGHSRGTNEKLFF. The DNA for the CDR3 is TGTGCTAGTGGTTTGGGCCCGGGACACTCGAGGGGAACTAATGAAAAACTGTTTTTT.